This T cell receptor beta chain was captured in a study of blood T cell repertoires in COVID-19. Turning to the study itself: Sources were T cells, B-cell-depleted T cells, or PBMCs; the material itself was cDNA or gDNA.

Clones were read by immunoSEQ multiplex PCR, and TCRdb kept only the in-frame ones, dropping some. The sample consists of 250,000 or so clones, approximately 78% of them appearing once. Per the germline V gene, CDR1 is GTSNPN and CDR2 is SVGIG (reference sequence). The ends lost 8 bases at V and 14 bases at J; junction bases unmatched: 9. The CDR3 covers 10 residues. The TCR sequence derives from a young woman with acute or convalescent COVID-19. V is TRBV30 and J is TRBJ1-2, with 9 bases that match TRBD1. Material: peripheral blood. The CDR3 DNA reads as TGTGCCGGTCACGACAGGGGGGAGACCTTC. This codes for CAGHDRGETF. The full variable domain, in which reference TRBV30 and TRBJ1-2 provide the parts outside the CDR3, is SQTIHQWPATLVQPVGSPLSLECTVEGTSNPNLYWYRQAAGRGLQLLFYSVGIGQISSEVPQNLSASRPQDRQFILSSKKLLLSDSGFYLCAGHDRGETFGSGTRLTVV.